This T cell receptor (beta chain) was recovered during a study of T cells after yellow fever vaccination. Looking at the study overall: In the case of low-cell-number fractions, SMART-Seq v4 Ultra Low Input was used for preparation.

Study conclusions and caveats: Boosting was followed by the reappearance of most primary-vaccination clones (about 96% CD4, 85% to 90% CD8).

For TCR, cDNA came from 5'RACE template switching, which added a universal primer site and UMIs. MiXCR, applied by TCRdb to the 5' RACE reads, yields one record per CDR3 protein. The repertoire holds 400,000 to 650,000 distinct CDR3 sequences, 20% to 25% seen once, with 15% to 20% in the top ten. With regard to this clonotype: Its specificity is not known.

The germline V gene encodes CDR1 SGHRS and CDR2 YFSETQ. The trim removed 4 bases at V and 8 bases at J, leaving 9 bases unmatched. The CDR3 length is 14 residues. The specimen was PBMCs, collected roughly 20 days after the first yellow fever vaccination. The clonotype comes from a man between 18 and 29 years old who received the YFV17D yellow fever vaccine. V is TRBV5-1 and J is TRBJ1-2; TRBD1 matches at 9 bases. The chain's CDR3 is CASSPGQGNSGYTF. In DNA, the CDR3 is TGCGCCAGCAGCCCCGGACAGGGGAATTCGGGCTACACCTTC.